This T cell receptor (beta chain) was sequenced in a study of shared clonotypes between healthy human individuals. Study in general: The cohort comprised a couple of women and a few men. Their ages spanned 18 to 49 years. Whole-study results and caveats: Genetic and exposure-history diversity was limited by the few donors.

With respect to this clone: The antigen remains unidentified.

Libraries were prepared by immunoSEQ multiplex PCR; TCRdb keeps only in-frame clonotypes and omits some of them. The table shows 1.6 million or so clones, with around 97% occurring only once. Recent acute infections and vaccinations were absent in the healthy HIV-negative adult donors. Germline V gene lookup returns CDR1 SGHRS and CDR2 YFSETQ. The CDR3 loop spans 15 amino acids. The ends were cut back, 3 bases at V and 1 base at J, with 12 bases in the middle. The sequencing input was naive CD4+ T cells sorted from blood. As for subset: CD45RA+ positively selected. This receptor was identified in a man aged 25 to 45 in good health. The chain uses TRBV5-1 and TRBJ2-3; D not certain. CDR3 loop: CASSSRTSGTDTQYF. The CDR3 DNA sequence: TGCGCCAGCAGCTCAAGGACGTCTGGCACAGATACGCAGTATTTT.